The 8 T cell receptor beta chains listed next were all sequenced from one sample in a study of blood T cell repertoires in COVID-19. Produced via immunoSEQ multiplex PCR; TCRdb's table is partial and in-frame only. The repertoire includes 350,000 to 450,000 clones, over 75% of them detected once, and approximately 2.5% sits in the top ten. The sequenced material came from peripheral blood. All receptors derive from a woman aged 55-70 years with COVID-19, enrolled during active disease.

This chain joins TRBV9 and TRBJ1-1; 8 bases are a match to TRBD1. The CDR3 has 15 amino acids. Germline CDR1 reads SGDLS; CDR2 reads YYNGEE. The junction had 7 bases not matched to a gene; V was cut back by 3 bases and J by 3 bases. CDR3 coding DNA: TGTGCCAGCAGCGGAGACAGGGGAGGGGACACTGAAGCTTTCTTT. Protein: CASSGDRGGDTEAFF. The full variable domain, in which reference TRBV9 and TRBJ1-1 provide the parts outside the CDR3, is DSGVTQTPKHLITATGQRVTLRCSPRSGDLSVYWYQQSLDQGLQFLIQYYNGEERAKGNILERFSAQQFPDLHSELNLSSLELGDSALYFCASSGDRGGDTEAFFGQGTRLTVV.

This clone was seen once. The chain employs TRBV5-8 and TRBJ2-5; possible D gene TRBD1, 7 bases. The CDR3 has 16 residues. Germline V gene lookup returns CDR1 SGHTS and CDR2 YDEGEE. V lost 2 bases to trimming and J lost 2 bases, with 16 bases between them. CDR3 amino acids: CASSLRDSRGQETQYF. CDR3 coding DNA: TGTGCCAGCAGCTTAAGGGACAGCCGGGGGCAAGAGACCCAGTACTTC.

This clone came up once. The rearrangement uses TRBV9 and TRBJ2-7, with 9 bases lining up with TRBD1. With V trimmed by 5 bases and J by 1 base, 10 bases remained unmatched. This CDR3 is 16 amino acids long. Germline loops: CDR1 SGDLS, CDR2 YYNGEE. The CDR3 sequence is CASSPTVGTGSYEQYF. CDR3 sequence (DNA): TGTGCCAGCAGTCCAACCGTCGGGACAGGGTCCTACGAGCAGTACTTC.

This clone was detected only once. The chain joins TRBV6-5 to TRBJ1-5, with D possibly TRBD1 on 5 matching bases. The germline V gene encodes CDR1 MNHEY and CDR2 SVGAGI. The V end lost 6 bases, the J end lost 11 bases, and 11 bases lay between the germline ends. CDR3 size: 11 residues. CDR3 region: CASSSGKTQHF. CDR3 DNA sequence: TGTGCCAGCAGCTCAGGGAAGACCCAGCATTTT.

The chain uses TRBV28 and TRBJ1-1, with 8 bases lining up with TRBD1. Germline V gives CDR1 MDHEN, CDR2 SYDVKM. The CDR3 is 14 residues long. The ends lost 6 bases at V and 5 bases at J; junction bases unmatched: 8. The CDR3 is CASSQQGVWTEAFF. CDR3 sequence (DNA): TGTGCCAGCAGCCAACAGGGGGTTTGGACTGAAGCTTTCTTT.

The chain joins TRBV27 to TRBJ2-3; a possible D gene is TRBD1 (7 bases). CDR3 length equals 17 residues. Germline assignment: CDR1 MNHEY and CDR2 SMNVEV (reference sequence). Trimming took off 7 bases at V and 3 bases at J, with 23 bases between the two ends. The DNA of the CDR3 is TGTGCCAGCACTCCTCGCGGGACAGCCGTTAGGACAGATACGCAGTATTTT. Translating it yields CASTPRGTAVRTDTQYF.

Notes on this clone: Possible read error: a much larger clone is one base away. Other nucleotide sequences from this sample produce the same CDR3. The chain has TRBV6-5 and TRBJ2-1, with TRBD1 matching over 9 bases. The CDR3 consists of 14 residues. Trimming took 2 bases from V and 10 from J; bases not matched to a gene: 6. CDR1 and CDR2 (germline): MNHEY, SVGAGI. The CDR3 DNA reads TGTGCCAGCAGTTACGGGGGACAGGGAGACGAGCAGTTCTTC. Translated: CASSYGGQGDEQFF.

The V and J genes are TRBV28 and TRBJ1-1; TRBD1 might be the D (5 bases). The ends were cut back, 2 bases at V and 8 bases at J, with 15 bases in the middle. Germline CDR1 reads MDHEN; CDR2 reads SYDVKM. The CDR3 consists of 14 residues. DNA of the CDR3: TGTGCCAGCAGTTTACAGGACACCCTACTAGAAGCTTTCTTT. Amino acids: CASSLQDTLLEAFF. The whole variable domain, remainder taken from reference TRBV28 and TRBJ1-1, is DVKVTQSSRYLVKRTGEKVFLECVQDMDHENMFWYRQDPGLGLRLIYFSYDVKMKEKGDIPEGYSVSREKKERFSLILESASTNQTSMYLCASSLQDTLLEAFFGQGTRLTVV.